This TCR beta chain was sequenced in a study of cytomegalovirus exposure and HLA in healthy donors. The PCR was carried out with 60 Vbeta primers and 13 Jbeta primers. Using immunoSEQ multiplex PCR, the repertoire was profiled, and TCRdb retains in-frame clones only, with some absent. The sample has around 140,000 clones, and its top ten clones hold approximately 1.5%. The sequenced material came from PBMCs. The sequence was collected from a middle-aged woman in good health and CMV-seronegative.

The CDR3 DNA sequence: TGCAGCGTTGAACCCCTGACTAGCGAGGCCCAAGAGACCCAGTACTTC. Amino acids: CSVEPLTSEAQETQYF. The J gene is TRBJ2-5, the V gene TRBV29-1; TRBD2 aligns across 8 bases. The ends lost 2 bases at V and 1 base at J; junction bases unmatched: 9. The CDR3 runs 16 residues. The germline V gene encodes CDR1 SQVTM and CDR2 ANQGSEA.